This TCR beta chain was sequenced in a study of sequential checkpoint blockade in melanoma. Study as a whole: Arm A got nivolumab then ipilimumab; arm B the reverse, 1:1.

In germline, CDR1 is SEHNR, CDR2 FQNEAQ (reference sequence). V trimming: 4 bases; J trimming: 8 bases; junction bases outside the gene matches: 7. This CDR3 spans 15 amino acids. Sample treatment: randomized to nivolumab then ipilimumab (arm A) or the reverse (arm B). PBMC sorting kept live CD3+CD8+ cells without CD19 or CD56. Clones were read by immunoSEQ multiplex PCR, and TCRdb kept only the in-frame ones, dropping some. The sample consists of over 10,000 clones, approximately 74% of them appearing once. The TCR was taken from a human donor with melanoma. Sequences were derived from CD8+ T cells sorted from blood (inferred from file names), sampled from a patient given nivolumab and ipilimumab in sequence. The rearrangement joins TRBV7-9 to TRBJ2-1; 11 bases line up with TRBD2. The CDR3 is CASSSGLAAPDEQFF. The CDR3 DNA sequence: TGTGCCAGCAGCTCGGGACTAGCGGCCCCTGATGAGCAGTTCTTC.